The clone carrying this T cell receptor (beta chain) was seen a handful of times. Its antigen remains unidentified. Between the trimmed V and J ends, which lost 4 bases and 7 bases, there was a span of 11 bases. This CDR3 region has 14 residues. These data come from a study of early T cells in non-severe SARS-CoV-2 infection. Study-level points and caveats: Matching against VDJdb likely underestimated virus-specific expansions, favoring anti-spike CD8.

As part of library construction, unique molecular identifiers were attached to individual cDNA molecules. MiXCR, run by TCRdb on the 5' RACE reads, gives a single entry per CDR3 protein. The sample yields over 55,000 distinct CDR3 sequences, roughly an eighth seen once. The rearrangement joins TRBV12-3 or TRBV12-4 to TRBJ1-6, with D perhaps TRBD1 (5 bases). The TCR sequence derives from an adult who was a healthcare worker with PCR-confirmed SARS-CoV-2 infection or an uninfected control (not recorded which). The input for sequencing was whole blood, taken at baseline. The CDR3 is CASSSGVGNSPLHF. CDR3 nucleotides: TGTGCCAGCAGTTCGGGGGTAGGGAATTCACCCCTCCACTTT.